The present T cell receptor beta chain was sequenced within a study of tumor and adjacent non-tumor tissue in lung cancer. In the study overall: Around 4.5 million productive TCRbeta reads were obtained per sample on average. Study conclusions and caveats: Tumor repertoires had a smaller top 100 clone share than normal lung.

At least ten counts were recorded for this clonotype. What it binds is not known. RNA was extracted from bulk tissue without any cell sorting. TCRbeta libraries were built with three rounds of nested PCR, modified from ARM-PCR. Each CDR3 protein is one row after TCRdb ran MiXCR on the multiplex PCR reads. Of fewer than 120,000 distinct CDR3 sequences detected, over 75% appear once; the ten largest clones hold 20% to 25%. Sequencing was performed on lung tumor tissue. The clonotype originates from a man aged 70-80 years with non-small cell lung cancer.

CDR3 protein: CSANKGSNQPQHF. In DNA form, the CDR3 reads TGCAGTGCTAATAAGGGGAGCAATCAGCCCCAGCATTTT. The rearrangement links TRBV20-1 to TRBJ1-5; D perhaps matches TRBD1 (5 bases). Trimming removed 4 bases from V and 1 base from J, with 8 bases in between. This CDR3 is built from 13 residues. Germline loops: CDR1 DFQATT, CDR2 SNEGSKA (reference sequence).